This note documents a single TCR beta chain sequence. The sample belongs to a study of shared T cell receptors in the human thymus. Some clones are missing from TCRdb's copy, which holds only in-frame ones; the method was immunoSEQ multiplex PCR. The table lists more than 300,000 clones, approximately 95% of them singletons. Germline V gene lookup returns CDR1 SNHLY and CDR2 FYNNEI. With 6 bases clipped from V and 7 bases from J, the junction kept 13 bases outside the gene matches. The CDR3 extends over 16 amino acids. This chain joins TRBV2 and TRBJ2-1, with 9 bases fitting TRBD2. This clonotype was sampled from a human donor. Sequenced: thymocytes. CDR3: CASSSPESGRSNEQFF. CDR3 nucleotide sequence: TGTGCCAGCAGCTCCCCCGAGAGCGGGAGGTCAAATGAGCAGTTCTTC.